Sequencing of this T cell receptor beta chain was carried out in a study of control samples from healthy donors and cancer patients (dated by TCRdb to 2018 to 2021). In this sample, this clone turned up once. There is no known antigen for this receptor. No base-level quality is on record; no much larger clone is a single base apart. Library method: the immunoSEQ multiplex PCR assay. TCRdb mirrors the immuneACCESS table, restricted to in-frame sequences. Some clones are absent from its copies; in checked studies, under half trace to an unresolved V gene, and the reason for the others is unknown. This sample holds 120,000 to 150,000 clones; approximately 92% were observed only once. The ten largest account for 3% to 3.5% of the sample. From the germline V gene (reference sequence), CDR1 is LNHDA and CDR2 is SQIVND. Spanning cysteine to phenylalanine, the CDR3 consists of 13 amino acids. The CDR3 DNA has 39 bases and is translated from base 1. V is clipped by 1 base and J by 5 bases, and the sequence between their germline boundaries is 6 bases long.

The source is a man aged 25 to 45 in good health. The V and J segments used are TRBV19 and TRBJ1-5; the D gene cannot be resolved reliably. The sequencing sample was made of blood. The DNA is TGTGCCAGTAGTATAGGGGTGGATCAGCCCCAGCATTTT. This is translated as CASSIGVDQPQHF. Here the CDR3 is joined to the reference TRBV19 and TRBJ1-5 genes, and the full variable domain is: DGGITQSPKYLFRKEGQNVTLSCEQNLNHDAMYWYRQDPGQGLRLIYYSQIVNDFQKGDIAEGYSVSREKKESFPLTVTSAQKNPTAFYLCASSIGVDQPQHFGDGTRLSIL.